Shown below are 30 T cell receptor beta chains from a single sample sequenced in a study of T-cell memory formation after mild COVID-19. TCRdb reprocessed the 5' RACE reads with MiXCR, giving one entry per CDR3 protein. The table has approximately 400,000 distinct CDR3 sequences, less than 25% seen once; the top ten hold 7.5% to 10%. Sequences were obtained from PBMCs or a T cell subset sorted from them (not recorded which). Receptors were obtained from an adult woman who had mild COVID-19 (a few samples of this study predate the infection). Cell type and time point are not known.

This chain connects TRBV6-1 to TRBJ2-3; the match to TRBD2 covers 9 bases. The V gene end was trimmed by 3 bases and the J gene end by 3 bases; junction bases not matched to a gene: 4. This CDR3 has 15 amino acids. The germline V gene encodes CDR1 MNHNS and CDR2 SASEGT. Written as DNA, the CDR3 is TGTGCCAGCAGTGATGCAGCGGGAGGAACAGATACGCAGTATTTT. Translated, it gives CASSDAAGGTDTQYF.

The chain is built from TRBV29-1 and TRBJ2-1, with 8 bases aligning to TRBD1. Unmatched junction bases numbered 5, after V lost 4 bases and J lost 3 bases. CDR1 is SQVTM and CDR2 is ANQGSEA in the germline V gene. The CDR3 consists of 14 residues. The CDR3 loop is CSVVQTGDYNEQFF. CDR3 DNA: TGCAGCGTTGTACAGACAGGGGACTACAATGAGCAGTTCTTC.

A few counts support this clonotype. The rearrangement links TRBV3-1 to TRBJ2-5; 10 bases align to TRBD2. V lost 4 bases, J lost 5 bases, and 10 bases stayed unmatched. This CDR3 comprises 16 residues. Germline assignment: CDR1 LGHDT and CDR2 YNNKEL (reference sequence). The CDR3 protein is CASSPRASGGGETQYF. The DNA of the CDR3 is TGTGCCAGCAGCCCCCGGGCTAGCGGGGGCGGGGAGACCCAGTACTTC.

The table lists this clonotype with a few counts. The chain is built from TRBV20-1 and TRBJ2-5; maybe TRBD2 (5 bases). The CDR3 extends over 13 amino acids. V was trimmed by 6 bases and J by 5 bases, leaving 16 bases between them. Germline CDR1 reads DFQATT; CDR2 reads SNEGSKA (reference sequence). The CDR3 DNA follows: TGCAGTGCCAACGGGGTTTCGGGGGAGACCCAGTACTTC. Translating it yields CSANGVSGETQYF.

The chain employs TRBV20-1 and TRBJ2-3, with 13 bases matching TRBD2. Germline loops: CDR1 DFQATT, CDR2 SNEGSKA (reference sequence). The CDR3 length is 15 residues. V was clipped by 5 bases and J by 4 bases; unmatched bases: 6. DNA for the CDR3: TGCAGTGCTCTGGGACTAGCGGGATCGGCAGATACGCAGTATTTT. The encoded protein is CSALGLAGSADTQYF.

This clonotype came up a few times. The chain is built from TRBV5-1 and TRBJ1-1; perhaps TRBD1 as D (5 bases). The CDR3 sequence is 14 residues long. Trimming took 3 bases from V and 1 from J, leaving 10 bases between them. CDR1 is SGHRS and CDR2 is YFSETQ in the germline V gene. The CDR3 coding sequence is TGCGCCAGCAGCTGGGGGACGTCGAACACTGAAGCTTTCTTT. Translation gives CASSWGTSNTEAFF.

CDR3 amino acids: CASRRTSGGGNEQFF. The CDR3 nucleotides read TGTGCCAGCAGGCGGACTAGCGGGGGGGGTAATGAGCAGTTCTTC. The chain joins TRBV12-3 or TRBV12-4 to TRBJ2-1; 15 nucleotides align to TRBD2. J gave up 7 bases and V 6 bases, and 4 bases lay outside the gene matches. The CDR3 is 15 residues long.

This clonotype has only a few counts. The V gene is TRBV12-3 or TRBV12-4, the J gene TRBJ1-2, with 11 bases fitting TRBD1. Unmatched junction bases numbered 7, after V lost 3 bases and J lost 4 bases. The CDR3 is 16 residues long. In DNA, the CDR3 is TGTGCCAGCAGTTTTGGGACAGGGGGTAATATCTATGGCTACACCTTC. This gives the protein CASSFGTGGNIYGYTF.

This clonotype occurred a few times. This rearrangement joins TRBV27 to TRBJ2-4, with 8 positions matching TRBD1. The germline gives CDR1 MNHEY, CDR2 SMNVEV (reference sequence). The CDR3 contains 14 residues. Germline trimming cut 1 base from V and 4 bases from J; bases unmatched to any gene: 0. Here the CDR3 DNA reads TGTGCCAGCAGTTTATACAGGGGGAAAAACATTCAGTACTTC. This encodes CASSLYRGKNIQYF.

CDR3 protein: CASSLGQHTGELFF. The DNA for the CDR3 is TGTGCCAGCAGTTTAGGGCAGCACACCGGGGAGCTGTTTTTT. The J gene is TRBJ2-2, the V gene TRBV27; D unresolved. The CDR3 is 14 residues long. V was clipped by 2 bases and J by 3 bases, with 7 bases between them. Germline V lookup: CDR1 MNHEY, CDR2 SMNVEV (reference sequence).

The rearrangement uses TRBV7-9 and TRBJ2-1; tentative D call: TRBD1 (5 bases). Per germline, CDR1 SEHNR and CDR2 FQNEAQ (reference sequence). The CDR3 loop spans 14 amino acids. The V end lost 6 bases, the J end lost 3 bases, and 12 bases lay between the germline ends. The CDR3 region is CASRGDTNYNEQFF. The CDR3 nucleotides are TGTGCCAGCAGAGGGGATACGAACTACAATGAGCAGTTCTTC.

This clonotype has more than one count but fewer than ten. The V gene is TRBV6-5, the J gene TRBJ1-1; D not resolved. Germline loops: CDR1 MNHEY, CDR2 SVGAGI. Trimming cost V 2 bases and J 0 bases, with 10 bases left between them. The CDR3 extends over 15 amino acids. For the CDR3, the DNA is TGTGCCAGCAGTTACGGCGGGAATCTGAACACTGAAGCTTTCTTT. The encoded protein is CASSYGGNLNTEAFF.

This clonotype came up a few times. V and J are TRBV5-1 and TRBJ2-6; D uncertain. Between the trimmed V and J ends, which lost 3 bases and 0 bases, there was a span of 7 bases. The germline V gene encodes CDR1 SGHRS and CDR2 YFSETQ. The CDR3 is 15 residues long. The CDR3 loop is CASSSGRSGANVLTF. In nucleotides, the CDR3 is TGCGCCAGCAGCTCGGGTCGCTCTGGGGCCAACGTCCTGACTTTC.

This clonotype came up a few times. The chain uses TRBV7-2 and TRBJ2-1; 12 bases line up with TRBD2. Germline CDR1 is SGHTA and CDR2 is FQGNSA. The CDR3 is 19 amino acids. With V trimmed by 5 bases and J by 5 bases, 16 bases remained unmatched. The CDR3 spells CASSPGLGLAGFGDNEQFF. The DNA of the CDR3 is TGTGCCAGCAGCCCGGGACTAGGACTAGCGGGATTTGGGGACAATGAGCAGTTCTTC.

The genes are TRBV7-8 and TRBJ1-1, with 7 bases identical to TRBD1. Trimming removed 5 bases from V and 1 base from J; junction bases left unmatched: 19. Germline loops: CDR1 SGHVS, CDR2 FQNEAQ. The CDR3 loop spans 19 amino acids. DNA for the CDR3: TGTGCCAGCAGCCTCCTTAGGGATTGGAGGGGGCTTGGGAACACTGAAGCTTTCTTT. Protein product: CASSLLRDWRGLGNTEAFF.

DNA of the CDR3: TGTGCCAGCAGTTTGGGAACACGGACAGGTAACACTGAAGCTTTCTTT. This encodes CASSLGTRTGNTEAFF. The chain combines TRBV12-3 or TRBV12-4 with TRBJ1-1; 7 positions agree with TRBD1. This CDR3 region has 16 residues. J was trimmed by 2 bases and V by 3 bases; bases with no gene match: 9.

This clonotype was detected only a few times. J is TRBJ2-3 and V is TRBV4-2; D call uncertain. The CDR3 is 16 residues long. The V gene lost 0 bases and the J gene lost 0 bases, with 10 bases spanning the gap. Per germline, CDR1 LGHNA and CDR2 YNFKEQ. The CDR3 region has the DNA TGTGCCAGCAGCCAAGAAAGATCCCGTAGCACAGATACGCAGTATTTT. This gives the protein CASSQERSRSTDTQYF.

V gene TRBV7-3 combines with J gene TRBJ2-1, with 14 bases identical to TRBD2. The CDR3 loop spans 17 amino acids. Germline assignment: CDR1 SGHTA and CDR2 FQGTGA. Losses at the gene ends were 5 bases for V and 4 bases for J; bases not matched to a gene: 7. For the CDR3, the DNA is TGTGCCAGCAGCCCCGGACTAGCGGGGGGACTATACAATGAGCAGTTCTTC. Protein sequence: CASSPGLAGGLYNEQFF. The full variable domain, in which reference TRBV7-3 and TRBJ2-1 provide the parts outside the CDR3, is GAGVSQTPSNKVTEKGKYVELRCDPISGHTALYWYRQSLGQGPEFLIYFQGTGAADDSGLPNDRFFAVRPEGSVSTLKIQRTERGDSAVYLCASSPGLAGGLYNEQFFGPGTRLTVL.

This clonotype was seen many times. The chain has TRBV12-3 or TRBV12-4 and TRBJ1-2; 11 nucleotides line up with TRBD1. The CDR3 has 13 amino acids. J lost 7 bases, V lost 3 bases, and 1 base had no gene match. The chain's CDR3 is CASSLGQGVGYTF. The CDR3 region has the DNA TGTGCCAGCAGTTTGGGACAGGGGGTTGGCTACACCTTC.

This clonotype was found a few times. The genes are TRBV7-9 and TRBJ2-7; 9 bases agree with TRBD2. Losses at the gene ends were 5 bases for V and 6 bases for J; bases not matched to a gene: 8. The CDR3 covers 14 residues. CDR1 and CDR2 from the germline V gene are SEHNR and FQNEAQ (reference sequence). DNA of the CDR3: TGTGCCAGCAGCCGGACTAGCGACTCCCTCGAGCAGTACTTC. Translating it yields CASSRTSDSLEQYF.

The rearrangement links TRBV7-8 to TRBJ2-7; a possible D gene is TRBD2 (6 bases). Germline assignment: CDR1 SGHVS and CDR2 FQNEAQ. The CDR3 extends over 13 amino acids. V shed 1 base and J shed 5 bases, with 9 bases lying between them. The CDR3 reads CASSLGGGNEQYF. The CDR3 nucleotides are TGTGCCAGCAGCTTAGGTGGGGGGAACGAGCAGTACTTC.

The gene calls are TRBV19 and TRBJ2-7; 9 nucleotides match TRBD1. Looked up from germline, CDR1 is LNHDA and CDR2 is SQIVND (reference sequence). Unmatched junction bases numbered 14, after V lost 5 bases and J lost 3 bases. The CDR3 consists of 17 residues. The chain's CDR3 is CASSATGTGRSYYEQYF. CDR3 coding DNA: TGTGCCAGTAGTGCCACCGGGACAGGGAGAAGCTACTACGAGCAGTACTTC.

In this sample, this clonotype turned up a few times. Here the CDR3 reads CASSYTTVTPATNEKLFF. CDR3 coding DNA: TGTGCCAGCAGTTACACAACGGTGACGCCTGCAACTAATGAAAAACTGTTTTTT. V and J are TRBV6-6 and TRBJ1-4; D not resolved. The CDR3 is made up of 18 amino acids. Deletions cut 2 bases from V and 0 bases from J, with 16 bases between. The germline gives CDR1 MNHNY, CDR2 SVGAGI (reference sequence).

This clonotype was seen a handful of times. The CDR3 loop is CASSLGKPHEQYF. The CDR3, as DNA: TGTGCCAGCAGCTTAGGCAAGCCTCACGAGCAGTACTTC. The chain employs TRBV7-9 and TRBJ2-7; D is uncertain. The V gene lost 1 base and the J gene lost 5 bases, with 9 bases spanning the gap. The CDR3 has 13 residues. CDR1 is SEHNR and CDR2 is FQNEAQ in the germline V gene (reference sequence).

The rearrangement joins TRBV4-1 to TRBJ2-1; 10 positions agree with TRBD2. Germline trimming cut 4 bases from V and 8 bases from J; bases unmatched to any gene: 5. The CDR3 covers 14 residues. Germline values: CDR1 MGHRA, CDR2 YSYEKL. The CDR3 here is CASSRTSGVDEQFF. Here the CDR3 DNA reads TGCGCCAGCAGCCGTACTAGCGGGGTCGATGAGCAGTTCTTC.

The chain couples TRBV7-9 to TRBJ2-1, with TRBD2 matching over 9 bases. This CDR3 spans 19 amino acids. Germline V gives CDR1 SEHNR, CDR2 FQNEAQ (reference sequence). V lost 1 base, J lost 0 bases, and 10 bases stayed unmatched. Written as DNA, the CDR3 is TGTGCCAGCAGCTTAGGACGGCTAGCGGGAAGTACCTCCTACAATGAGCAGTTCTTC. This codes for CASSLGRLAGSTSYNEQFF. The whole variable domain, remainder taken from reference TRBV7-9 and TRBJ2-1, is DTGVSQNPRHKITKRGQNVTFRCDPISEHNRLYWYRQTLGQGPEFLTYFQNEAQLEKSRLLSDRFSAERPKGSFSTLEIQRTEQGDSAMYLCASSLGRLAGSTSYNEQFFGPGTRLTVL.

The rearrangement links TRBV7-9 to TRBJ1-5; perhaps TRBD1 as D (6 bases). The CDR3 covers 14 residues. V lost 5 bases and J 5 bases, leaving 13 bases between the germline ends. Germline V gene data show CDR1 as SEHNR and CDR2 as FQNEAQ (reference sequence). The CDR3 spells CASSPDRTYQPQHF. The CDR3 coding sequence is TGTGCCAGCAGCCCTGACAGGACTTATCAGCCCCAGCATTTT.

In DNA, the CDR3 is TGTGCCAGCAGCGCAAACAGCGGACGATACAATGAGCAGTTCTTC. Translation: CASSANSGRYNEQFF. The rearrangement links TRBV7-6 to TRBJ2-1, with D perhaps TRBD2 (5 bases). Looked up from germline, CDR1 is SGHVS and CDR2 is FNYEAQ. The CDR3 covers 15 residues. Trimming stripped 5 bases from V and 4 bases from J, with 15 bases between.

The V call is TRBV7-9, the J call TRBJ2-5; D gene ambiguous. CDR3 length: 14 amino acids. Trimming cost V 0 bases and J 2 bases, with 7 bases left between them. Germline CDR1 SEHNR, CDR2 FQNEAQ (reference sequence). CDR3 nucleotide sequence: TGTGCCAGCAGCTTAGCCAACGCTCAAGAGACCCAGTACTTC. This codes for CASSLANAQETQYF.

This clonotype appeared a few times. CDR3 nucleotide sequence: TGTGCCAGCAGCTTGCTAGCGGGGTACACAGATACGCAGTATTTT. Protein product: CASSLLAGYTDTQYF. The J gene is TRBJ2-3, the V gene TRBV7-9; TRBD2 matches 9 bases. Trimming cost V 3 bases and J 2 bases; bases outside gene matches: 3. Looked up from germline, CDR1 is SEHNR and CDR2 is FQNEAQ (reference sequence). The CDR3 covers 15 residues.